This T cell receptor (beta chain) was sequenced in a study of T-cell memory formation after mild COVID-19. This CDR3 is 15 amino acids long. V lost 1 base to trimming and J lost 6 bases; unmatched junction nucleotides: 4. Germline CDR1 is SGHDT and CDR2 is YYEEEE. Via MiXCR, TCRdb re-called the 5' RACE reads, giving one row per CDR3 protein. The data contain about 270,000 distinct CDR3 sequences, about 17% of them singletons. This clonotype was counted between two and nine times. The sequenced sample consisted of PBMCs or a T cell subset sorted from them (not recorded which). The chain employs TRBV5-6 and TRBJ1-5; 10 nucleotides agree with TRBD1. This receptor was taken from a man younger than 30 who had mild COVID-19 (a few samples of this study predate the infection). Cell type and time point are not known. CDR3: CASSLRQGAGQPQHF. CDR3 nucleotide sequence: TGTGCCAGCAGCTTGCGACAGGGGGCGGGTCAGCCCCAGCATTTT.